This is a list of T cell receptor beta chains from one sample in a study of shared clonotypes between healthy human individuals. Data came from immunoSEQ multiplex PCR; TCRdb stores just in-frame clones and leaves some out. This table holds roughly 590,000 clones, 95% found once. Specimen: naive CD8+ T cells sorted from blood. These TCRs come from a woman aged 25-40 years in good health. The CDR3 runs from the conserved cysteine through the conserved F or W. Fields, in order: clone size, J gene, V gene, D gene, CDR3 protein, CDR3 DNA. A D gene is named only where the DNA matches it firmly. Some rows have no size entry. The others give once, few or many, or a class for an expanded clone.

clone_size: NA
j_call: TRBJ1-2
v_call: TRBV28
d_call: NA
cdr3_aa: CASSPHREGRDGYTF
cdr3_nt: TGTGCCAGCAGTCCCCACCGGGAGGGGAGAGATGGCTACACCTTC

clone_size: NA
j_call: TRBJ2-1
v_call: TRBV9
d_call: NA
cdr3_aa: CASSEWGNEQFF
cdr3_nt: TGTGCCAGCAGCGAGTGGGGGAATGAGCAGTTCTTC

clone_size: NA
j_call: TRBJ2-7
v_call: TRBV5-4
d_call: NA
cdr3_aa: CATHHSRPSVSYEQYF
cdr3_nt: TGTGCCACCCACCATTCCCGACCTAGCGTTTCCTACGAGCAGTACTTC

clone_size: NA
j_call: TRBJ2-1
v_call: TRBV5-1
d_call: NA
cdr3_aa: CASSLGWAAYNEQFF
cdr3_nt: TGCGCCAGCAGCTTAGGATGGGCAGCCTACAATGAGCAGTTCTTC

clone_size: once
j_call: TRBJ2-1
v_call: TRBV9
d_call: TRBD2
cdr3_aa: CASSVGTSGYNEQFF
cdr3_nt: TGTGCCAGCAGCGTAGGGACTAGCGGATACAATGAGCAGTTCTTC

clone_size: few
j_call: TRBJ1-4
v_call: TRBV7-9
d_call: NA
cdr3_aa: CASSLPLGREKLFF
cdr3_nt: TGTGCCAGCAGCTTACCTCTGGGTCGTGAAAAACTGTTTTTT

clone_size: NA
j_call: TRBJ2-1
v_call: TRBV27
d_call: NA
cdr3_aa: CASRERSYNEQFF
cdr3_nt: TGTGCCAGCAGGGAGCGGTCCTACAATGAGCAGTTCTTC

clone_size: NA
j_call: TRBJ2-7
v_call: TRBV27
d_call: TRBD2
cdr3_aa: CASSPGLVSYEQYF
cdr3_nt: TGTGCCAGCAGCCCGGGACTAGTCTCCTACGAGCAGTACTTC

clone_size: NA
j_call: TRBJ2-2
v_call: TRBV13
d_call: NA
cdr3_aa: CASSSTANTGELFF
cdr3_nt: TGTGCCAGCAGCTCGACAGCGAACACCGGGGAGCTGTTTTTT

clone_size: NA
j_call: TRBJ2-7
v_call: TRBV2
d_call: NA
cdr3_aa: CASSWTELYEQYF
cdr3_nt: TGTGCCAGCAGCTGGACAGAACTCTACGAGCAGTACTTC

clone_size: NA
j_call: TRBJ2-7
v_call: TRBV5-5
d_call: NA
cdr3_aa: CASSWEGAPGEQYF
cdr3_nt: TGTGCCAGCAGCTGGGAGGGGGCGCCGGGCGAGCAGTACTTC

clone_size: once
j_call: TRBJ2-7
v_call: TRBV2
d_call: NA
cdr3_aa: CASSEGALETYEQYF
cdr3_nt: TGTGCCAGCAGTGAAGGAGCGCTCGAAACCTACGAGCAGTACTTC

clone_size: NA
j_call: TRBJ2-7
v_call: TRBV7-9
d_call: NA
cdr3_aa: CASSSLTGTRTYEQYF
cdr3_nt: TGTGCCAGCAGCTCTCTCACCGGGACGCGGACCTACGAGCAGTACTTC

clone_size: NA
j_call: TRBJ1-1
v_call: TRBV5-5
d_call: NA
cdr3_aa: CASSFSMNTEAFF
cdr3_nt: TGTGCCAGCAGCTTCTCGATGAACACTGAAGCTTTCTTT

clone_size: NA
j_call: TRBJ2-1
v_call: TRBV9
d_call: TRBD2
cdr3_aa: CASSAISGRAFYNEQFF
cdr3_nt: TGTGCCAGCAGCGCGATTAGCGGGAGGGCCTTCTACAATGAGCAGTTCTTC

clone_size: NA
j_call: TRBJ2-7
v_call: TRBV28
d_call: TRBD2
cdr3_aa: CASSYERTSGSYEQYF
cdr3_nt: TGTGCCAGCAGTTACGAAAGGACTAGCGGGAGCTACGAGCAGTACTTC

clone_size: NA
j_call: TRBJ2-3
v_call: TRBV4-1
d_call: NA
cdr3_aa: CASSQEEDTQYF
cdr3_nt: TGCGCCAGCAGCCAAGAAGAGGATACGCAGTATTTT

clone_size: NA
j_call: TRBJ2-7
v_call: TRBV28
d_call: NA
cdr3_aa: CASSLGRDPFEQYF
cdr3_nt: TGTGCCAGCAGTTTAGGACGAGACCCCTTCGAGCAGTACTTC

clone_size: NA
j_call: TRBJ2-5
v_call: TRBV27
d_call: TRBD2
cdr3_aa: CASSSGTSGRETQYF
cdr3_nt: TGTGCCAGCAGCAGCGGGACTAGCGGGAGAGAGACCCAGTACTTC

clone_size: NA
j_call: TRBJ2-1
v_call: TRBV28
d_call: TRBD1
cdr3_aa: CASTDNRGTDFVDEQFF
cdr3_nt: TGTGCCAGCACCGACAACCGAGGGACAGATTTTGTCGATGAGCAGTTCTTC

clone_size: NA
j_call: TRBJ2-7
v_call: TRBV5-6
d_call: TRBD2
cdr3_aa: CASSWGLAYEQYF
cdr3_nt: TGTGCCAGCAGCTGGGGACTAGCCTACGAGCAGTACTTC

clone_size: once
j_call: TRBJ2-7
v_call: TRBV2
d_call: NA
cdr3_aa: CASSEGGLRDLSSYEQYF
cdr3_nt: TGTGCCAGCAGTGAAGGTGGGCTCCGAGACCTTAGCTCCTACGAGCAGTACTTC

clone_size: NA
j_call: TRBJ2-1
v_call: TRBV28
d_call: NA
cdr3_aa: CASSGDQKDEQFF
cdr3_nt: TGTGCCAGCAGTGGGGACCAGAAGGATGAGCAGTTCTTC

clone_size: NA
j_call: TRBJ2-7
v_call: TRBV6-5
d_call: TRBD2
cdr3_aa: CASSYSTPGGYEQYF
cdr3_nt: TGTGCCAGCAGTTACTCCACGCCGGGGGGCTACGAGCAGTACTTC

clone_size: NA
j_call: TRBJ2-7
v_call: TRBV28
d_call: NA
cdr3_aa: CASKDLYEQYF
cdr3_nt: TGTGCCAGCAAGGACCTCTACGAGCAGTACTTC

clone_size: NA
j_call: TRBJ1-1
v_call: TRBV4-1
d_call: TRBD1
cdr3_aa: CASSQDRGRGTEAFF
cdr3_nt: TGCGCCAGCAGCCAGGACAGGGGCCGAGGGACTGAAGCTTTCTTT

clone_size: NA
j_call: TRBJ2-7
v_call: TRBV28
d_call: TRBD2
cdr3_aa: CASSLDSGTSYEQYF
cdr3_nt: TGTGCCAGCAGTTTAGATAGCGGGACCTCCTACGAGCAGTACTTC

clone_size: NA
j_call: TRBJ2-7
v_call: TRBV29-1
d_call: NA
cdr3_aa: CSVDQGRGYYEQYF
cdr3_nt: TGCAGCGTTGACCAGGGAAGAGGGTACTACGAGCAGTACTTC

clone_size: NA
j_call: TRBJ2-7
v_call: TRBV7-6
d_call: NA
cdr3_aa: CASSSSWGVFVEQYF
cdr3_nt: TGTGCCAGCAGCTCCAGCTGGGGGGTGTTTGTTGAGCAGTACTTC

clone_size: once
j_call: TRBJ1-1
v_call: TRBV27
d_call: TRBD1
cdr3_aa: CASSPALRGPEAFF
cdr3_nt: TGTGCCAGCAGTCCAGCCCTCAGGGGGCCCGAAGCTTTCTTT

clone_size: NA
j_call: TRBJ2-7
v_call: TRBV28
d_call: TRBD2
cdr3_aa: CASSSRGGSYEQYF
cdr3_nt: TGTGCCAGCAGCTCCCGGGGGGGCTCCTACGAGCAGTACTTC

clone_size: NA
j_call: TRBJ2-7
v_call: TRBV7-6
d_call: NA
cdr3_aa: CASGPNSYEQYF
cdr3_nt: TGTGCCAGCGGCCCGAACTCCTACGAGCAGTACTTC

clone_size: NA
j_call: TRBJ2-7
v_call: TRBV15
d_call: NA
cdr3_aa: CATSRSSSYEQYF
cdr3_nt: TGTGCCACCAGCAGGAGTTCCTCCTACGAGCAGTACTTC

clone_size: NA
j_call: TRBJ2-7
v_call: TRBV5-1
d_call: TRBD1
cdr3_aa: CASSPGQGIRSYEQYF
cdr3_nt: TGCGCCAGCAGCCCCGGACAGGGCATCCGCTCCTACGAGCAGTACTTC

clone_size: NA
j_call: TRBJ2-7
v_call: TRBV14
d_call: NA
cdr3_aa: CASSQGRGSRGISYEQYF
cdr3_nt: TGTGCCAGCAGCCAAGGTAGGGGGTCGAGGGGAATTTCCTACGAGCAGTACTTC

clone_size: NA
j_call: TRBJ1-2
v_call: TRBV12-5
d_call: NA
cdr3_aa: CASGFQDSRGGYTF
cdr3_nt: TGTGCTAGTGGCTTTCAGGACAGCCGTGGTGGCTACACCTTC

clone_size: NA
j_call: TRBJ2-2
v_call: TRBV27
d_call: TRBD2
cdr3_aa: CAIRGAGGPAGELFF
cdr3_nt: TGTGCCATCAGGGGGGCGGGAGGGCCGGCCGGGGAGCTGTTTTTT

clone_size: NA
j_call: TRBJ2-5
v_call: TRBV19
d_call: NA
cdr3_aa: CASSIDGDQETQYF
cdr3_nt: TGTGCCAGTAGTATAGACGGGGACCAAGAGACCCAGTACTTC

clone_size: NA
j_call: TRBJ2-1
v_call: TRBV2
d_call: TRBD1
cdr3_aa: CASRRQGPYNEQFF
cdr3_nt: TGTGCCAGCAGAAGACAGGGCCCCTACAATGAGCAGTTCTTC

clone_size: NA
j_call: TRBJ2-5
v_call: TRBV19
d_call: NA
cdr3_aa: CASSIRGPVGEETQYF
cdr3_nt: TGTGCCAGTAGTATACGAGGGCCGGTGGGCGAAGAGACCCAGTACTTC

clone_size: once
j_call: TRBJ2-2
v_call: TRBV7-6
d_call: TRBD2
cdr3_aa: CASSFTTSGTLTGELFF
cdr3_nt: TGTGCCAGCAGCTTTACCACTAGCGGGACGCTCACCGGGGAGCTGTTTTTT

clone_size: NA
j_call: TRBJ2-3
v_call: TRBV28
d_call: TRBD2
cdr3_aa: CASSLLAGSSTDTQYF
cdr3_nt: TGTGCCAGCAGCCTCCTAGCGGGAAGTAGCACAGATACGCAGTATTTT

clone_size: once
j_call: TRBJ1-5
v_call: TRBV4-2
d_call: TRBD1
cdr3_aa: CASSQEEGGGVQPQHF
cdr3_nt: TGTGCCAGCAGCCAAGAGGAGGGAGGGGGCGTTCAGCCCCAGCATTTT

clone_size: NA
j_call: TRBJ2-2
v_call: TRBV7-9
d_call: NA
cdr3_aa: CASSPGLWELFF
cdr3_nt: TGTGCCAGCAGCCCAGGGTTGTGGGAGCTGTTTTTT